This T cell receptor (beta chain) was sequenced during a study of cytomegalovirus exposure and HLA in healthy donors. V gave up 6 bases and J gave up 10 bases, with 15 bases separating them. CDR1 MNHNY and CDR2 SVGAGI come from the germline V gene (reference sequence). The CDR3 runs 12 residues. Here immunoSEQ multiplex PCR was the method, and the copy in TCRdb shows in-frame clones only, minus some. The sample records roughly 79,000 clones, 90% to 95% being singletons. As to this clone: The antigen remains undetermined.

Notes on the study in general: Most TCR sequences were uncommon, yet certain public TCRs appeared in many donors.

The donors were in the roughly 130-subject validation cohort, distinct from the approximately 670-subject first cohort. This clonotype was sampled from a young man in good health and CMV-seronegative. The sequenced sample consisted of PBMCs. The genes are TRBV6-6 and TRBJ1-1; TRBD1 is a possible D gene (6 bases). The CDR3 is CASRATGIVAFF. The DNA of the CDR3 is TGTGCCAGCAGGGCGACAGGTATCGTAGCTTTCTTT.